Presented here are 10 T cell receptor beta chains from one specimen sequenced in a study of identical twins. TCRdb independently ran MiXCR on the 5' RACE reads; one entry per CDR3 protein. The sample shows a few hundred thousand distinct CDR3 sequences, 5% to 7% of them seen only once. These data were likewise used in another study, on T cells expressing NK-cell markers.

The specimen sequenced was CD8+ T cells sorted from blood. The receptors originated from a woman in her late teens or twenties in good health.

V gene TRBV19 combines with J gene TRBJ2-1; D not certain. This CDR3 has 14 amino acids. V gave up 1 base and J gave up 1 base, with 5 bases separating them. Germline V gene data show CDR1 as LNHDA and CDR2 as SQIVND (reference sequence). The CDR3 DNA sequence: TGTGCCAGTAGTATAGGGCCTTCCTACAATGAGCAGTTCTTC. Translated, it gives CASSIGPSYNEQFF. Full variable domain (rest looked up from reference TRBV19 and TRBJ2-1): DGGITQSPKYLFRKEGQNVTLSCEQNLNHDAMYWYRQDPGQGLRLIYYSQIVNDFQKGDIAEGYSVSREKKESFPLTVTSAQKNPTAFYLCASSIGPSYNEQFFGPGTRLTVL.

This clonotype was counted a few times. The gene calls are TRBV6-5 and TRBJ2-2, with D uncertain. The CDR3 runs 13 residues. Germline V CDR1 and CDR2: MNHEY, SVGAGI. V lost 2 bases and J lost 2, with 3 bases in between. CDR3 sequence: CASSYHNTGELFF. CDR3 nucleotide sequence: TGTGCCAGCAGTTACCACAACACCGGGGAGCTGTTTTTT.

This clonotype was found a few times. The V gene is TRBV9, the J gene TRBJ2-2; D is possibly TRBD2 (5 bases). Germline-derived CDR1 and CDR2 are SGDLS and YYNGEE. The V end lost 0 bases, the J end lost 7 bases, and 13 bases lay between the germline ends. The CDR3 has 15 amino acids. The CDR3 DNA sequence: TGTGCCAGCAGCGTAGTGGAGGCCCAAATCGGGGAGCTGTTTTTT. It is translated as CASSVVEAQIGELFF.

The chain joins TRBV20-1 to TRBJ2-7, with TRBD1 matching 7 bases. This CDR3 has 12 amino acids. Germline values: CDR1 DFQATT, CDR2 SNEGSKA (reference sequence). The V and J ends lost 0 bases and 8 bases, in that order; junction bases with no gene match: 4. The chain's CDR3 is CSARDEGQQQYF. In nucleotides, the CDR3 is TGCAGTGCTAGAGATGAGGGACAGCAGCAGTACTTC.

The chain has TRBV11-2 and TRBJ1-1; D not certain. Germline-derived CDR1 and CDR2 are SGHAT and FQNNGV. This CDR3 is built from 10 residues. Between the trimmed V and J ends, which lost 8 bases and 6 bases, there was a span of 7 bases. This CDR3 reads CASPDSEAFF. CDR3 bases: TGTGCCAGCCCGGACTCTGAAGCTTTCTTT.

This sequence joins TRBV10-1 and TRBJ2-1; 9 bases agree with TRBD2. Trimming cost V 2 bases and J 5 bases; bases outside gene matches: 7. CDR1 and CDR2 (germline): WNHNN, SYGVQD (reference sequence). This CDR3 has 16 residues. The CDR3 DNA reads TGCGCCAGCAGTGAGGATAGCGGGAGTGTTGACAATGAGCAGTTCTTC. Translating it yields CASSEDSGSVDNEQFF.

In the case of this clonotype: The DNA is omitted, as the CDR3 cannot be located on it reliably, and the CDR3 follows TCRdb's listing. The chain recombines TRBV12-3 or TRBV12-4 with TRBJ2-2; the table names TRBD2, a call not compared with the DNA. The CDR3 is 17 amino acids long, termini counted. The CDR3 loop reads CASSSLAGGYTGELFFF.

The chain links TRBV6-2 or TRBV6-3 to TRBJ2-3, with a possible D match to TRBD2 (6 bases). V lost 6 bases and J 3 bases, leaving 22 bases between the germline ends. The germline V gene has CDR1 MNHEY and CDR2 SVGEGT. CDR3 length: 17 amino acids. The CDR3 spells CASSYNLRGGRTDTQYF. The CDR3 coding sequence is TGTGCCAGCAGCTACAACTTGAGGGGAGGTAGGACAGATACGCAGTATTTT.

This clonotype was counted ten times or more. The V gene is TRBV7-9, the J gene TRBJ2-7; D is ambiguous. CDR1 is SEHNR, CDR2 FQNEAQ, per germline (reference sequence). Deletions cut 2 bases from V and 0 bases from J, with 11 bases between. This CDR3 region has 15 residues. The CDR3 nucleotides are TGTGCCAGCAGCTTAATCTTGGCGGACTCCTACGAGCAGTACTTC. Protein: CASSLILADSYEQYF.

This clonotype has more than one count but fewer than ten. The V and J genes are TRBV29-1 and TRBJ2-7, with D maybe TRBD1 (5 bases). This CDR3 spans 12 amino acids. V was clipped by 6 bases and J by 0 bases, with 9 bases between them. CDR1 is SQVTM and CDR2 is ANQGSEA in the germline V gene. The CDR3 DNA is TGCAGCGTCCATGACAGCTCCTACGAGCAGTACTTC. Translation: CSVHDSSYEQYF.